The entry below gives a single TCR beta chain sequence along with its context. Its antigen remains unidentified. This sample is part of a study of cytomegalovirus exposure and HLA in healthy donors. The overall study: The Caucasian-associated ancestry cluster held over 80% of some 420 genotyped donors. Findings of the study overall: A later analysis found common viral pathogens apparently linked to several of the most significant clusters.

60 Vbeta and 13 Jbeta primers were used in PCR. In the source study's methods: Roughly 11 million shared chains were among the about 80 million unique TCR beta chains that a later analysis counted. Clones were read by immunoSEQ multiplex PCR, and TCRdb kept only the in-frame ones, dropping some. That table gives V, J and clone size, and the DNA gave D and trimming. The repertoire holds more than 85,000 clones, 60% to 85% seen once, with roughly 1.2% in the top ten. The origin of this receptor is a woman in her twenties or thirties in good health and CMV-seronegative. Sequencing input: PBMCs.

CDR3 region: CASSFERGNEQFF. For the CDR3, the DNA is TGTGCCAGCAGTTTTGAAAGGGGAAATGAGCAGTTCTTC. The chain combines TRBV28 with TRBJ2-1; tentative D call: TRBD1 (5 bases). The CDR3 has 13 residues. Looked up from germline, CDR1 is MDHEN and CDR2 is SYDVKM. V dropped 3 bases and J dropped 7 bases, with 10 bases sitting between them.